This T cell receptor (beta chain) stems from a study of blood T cell repertoires in COVID-19. Study-wide background: The analysed material was cDNA or gDNA that came from T cells, B-cell-depleted T cells, or PBMCs.

Profiling relied on immunoSEQ multiplex PCR, and the TCRdb table lists in-frame clones only, not all of them. The sample includes approximately 72,000 clones, around nine tenths of them seen just once. The V gene lost 5 bases and the J gene lost 5 bases, with 15 bases spanning the gap. This CDR3 spans 15 amino acids. Germline CDR1 reads SGHTA; CDR2 reads FQGNSA. This clone appeared a single time. The sample was peripheral blood. The clonotype originates from a man in his fifties or sixties with acute or convalescent COVID-19. The V gene is TRBV7-2, the J gene TRBJ1-4; possible D gene TRBD1, 5 bases. CDR3 protein: CASSTAGDFNEKLFF. CDR3 nucleotides: TGTGCCAGCAGCACCGCGGGGGATTTCAATGAAAAACTGTTTTTT.